This T cell receptor (beta chain) is from a study of Ad26.COV2.S vaccination and SARS-CoV-2 variants. Notes on the study in general: It was found that vaccine and placebo recipients had similar non-spike TCR breadth.

Details on this clone: Its specificity is unknown.

The sample's treatment: 15 to 20 received Ad26.COV2.S at low or high dose, single or two shots; several received placebo; per-sample allocation not given. Specimens were obtained on day 63 following the first vaccine or placebo injection. Method: immunoSEQ multiplex PCR; TCRdb's copy keeps in-frame clones and lacks some. The data show some 350,000 clones, roughly nine tenths seen once. CDR3 size: 17 residues. V was clipped by 0 bases and J by 2 bases, with 15 bases between them. Germline lookup yields CDR1 SGHTA and CDR2 FQGTGA. The clonotype was recovered from a person between 18 and 65 years old who received the Ad26.COV2.S COVID-19 vaccine or a placebo. The sequencing here drew on peripheral blood, taken in a trial of Ad26.COV2.S vaccine versus placebo. V gene TRBV7-3 combines with J gene TRBJ2-3; D possibly corresponds to TRBD1 (5 bases). The CDR3 nucleotides are TGTGCCAGCAGCTTAACGAAGGCAGGGCCGTACACAGATACGCAGTATTTT. Its translation is CASSLTKAGPYTDTQYF.